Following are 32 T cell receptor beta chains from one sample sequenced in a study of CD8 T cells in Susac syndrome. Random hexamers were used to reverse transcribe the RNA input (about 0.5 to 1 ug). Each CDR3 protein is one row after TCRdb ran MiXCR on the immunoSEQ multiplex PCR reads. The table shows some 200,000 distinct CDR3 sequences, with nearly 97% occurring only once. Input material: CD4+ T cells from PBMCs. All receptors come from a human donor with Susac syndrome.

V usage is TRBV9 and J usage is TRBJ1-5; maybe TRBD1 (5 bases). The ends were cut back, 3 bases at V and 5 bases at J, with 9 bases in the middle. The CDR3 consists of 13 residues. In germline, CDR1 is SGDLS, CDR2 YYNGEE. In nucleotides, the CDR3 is TGTGCCAGCAGCGGAGACAGCGATCAGCCCCAGCATTTT. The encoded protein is CASSGDSDQPQHF.

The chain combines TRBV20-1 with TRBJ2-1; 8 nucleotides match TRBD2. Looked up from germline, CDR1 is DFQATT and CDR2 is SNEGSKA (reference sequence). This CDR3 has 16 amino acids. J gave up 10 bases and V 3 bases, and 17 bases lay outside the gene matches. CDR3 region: CSARSSRLAGFGEQFF. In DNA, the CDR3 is TGCAGTGCTAGGTCGTCTCGGCTAGCGGGCTTCGGGGAGCAGTTCTTC.

The CDR3 here is CASSFVLTSYEQYF. In DNA, the CDR3 is TGTGCCAGCAGTTTTGTACTAACCTCCTACGAGCAGTACTTC. V gene TRBV12-3 or TRBV12-4 combines with J gene TRBJ2-7; D unresolved. The CDR3 length is 14 residues. Between the trimmed V and J ends, which lost 3 bases and 0 bases, there was a span of 9 bases.

The DNA for the CDR3 is TGTGCCAGCAGCCCGAACACAGGGCCTCAGGGCTACACCTTC. This codes for CASSPNTGPQGYTF. This sequence joins TRBV7-2 and TRBJ1-2; D perhaps matches TRBD1 (6 bases). This CDR3 comprises 14 residues. V lost 5 bases, J lost 8 bases, and 18 bases lay in between. Germline values: CDR1 SGHTA, CDR2 FQGNSA. Based on the CDR3 plus reference TRBV7-2 and TRBJ1-2, the full variable domain is GAGVSQSPSNKVTEKGKDVELRCDPISGHTALYWYRQSLGQGLEFLIYFQGNSAPDKSGLPSDRFSAERTGGSVSTLTIQRTQQEDSAVYLCASSPNTGPQGYTFGSGTRLTVV.

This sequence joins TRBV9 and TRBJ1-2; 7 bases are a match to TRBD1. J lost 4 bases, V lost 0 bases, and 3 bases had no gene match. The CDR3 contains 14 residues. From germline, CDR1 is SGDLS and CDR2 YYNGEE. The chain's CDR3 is CASSVGDRGYGYTF. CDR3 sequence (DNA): TGTGCCAGCAGCGTAGGGGACAGAGGCTATGGCTACACCTTC.

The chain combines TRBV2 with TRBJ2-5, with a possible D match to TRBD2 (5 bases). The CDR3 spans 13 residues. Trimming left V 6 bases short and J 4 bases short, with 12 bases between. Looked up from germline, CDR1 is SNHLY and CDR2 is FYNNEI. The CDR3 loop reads CASRVTKGETQYF. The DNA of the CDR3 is TGTGCCAGCAGGGTGACTAAGGGAGAGACCCAGTACTTC. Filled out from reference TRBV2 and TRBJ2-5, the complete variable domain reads EPEVTQTPSHQVTQMGQEVILRCVPISNHLYFYWYRQILGQKVEFLVSFYNNEISEKSEIFDDQFSVERPDGSNFTLKIRSTKLEDSAMYFCASRVTKGETQYFGPGTRLLVL.

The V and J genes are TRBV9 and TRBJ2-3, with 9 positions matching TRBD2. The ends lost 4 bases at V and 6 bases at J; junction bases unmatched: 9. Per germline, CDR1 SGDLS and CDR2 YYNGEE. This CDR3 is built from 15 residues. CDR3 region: CASSPRGGQGDTQYF. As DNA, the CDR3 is TGTGCCAGCAGCCCGCGGGGGGGCCAAGGCGATACGCAGTATTTT.

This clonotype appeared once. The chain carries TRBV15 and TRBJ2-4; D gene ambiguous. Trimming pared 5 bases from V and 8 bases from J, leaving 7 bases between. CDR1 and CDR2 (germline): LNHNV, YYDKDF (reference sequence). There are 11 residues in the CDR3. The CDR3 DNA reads TGTGCCACCAGCGATGCTTACATTCAGTACTTC. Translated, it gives CATSDAYIQYF.

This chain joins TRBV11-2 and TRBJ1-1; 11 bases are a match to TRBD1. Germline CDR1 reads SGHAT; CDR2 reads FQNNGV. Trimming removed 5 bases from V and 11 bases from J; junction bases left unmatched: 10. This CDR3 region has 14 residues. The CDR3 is CASSPRTGGGEAFF. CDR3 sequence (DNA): TGTGCCAGCAGCCCCCGGACAGGGGGCGGGGAGGCTTTCTTT.

CDR3 sequence reads: CATSAGTKETQYF. The CDR3 DNA is TGTGCCACCAGTGCGGGGACAAAAGAGACCCAGTACTTC. This chain links TRBV24-1 with TRBJ2-5; D is possibly TRBD1 (6 bases). The CDR3 totals 13 residues. V was clipped by 5 bases and J by 3 bases, with 9 bases between them. Germline V CDR1 and CDR2: KGHDR, SFDVKD.

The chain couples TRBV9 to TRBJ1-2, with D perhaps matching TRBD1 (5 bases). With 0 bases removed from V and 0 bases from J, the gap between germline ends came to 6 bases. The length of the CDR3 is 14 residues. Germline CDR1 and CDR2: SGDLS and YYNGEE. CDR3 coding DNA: TGTGCCAGCAGCGTAGGGGGGGCTAACTATGGCTACACCTTC. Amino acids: CASSVGGANYGYTF.

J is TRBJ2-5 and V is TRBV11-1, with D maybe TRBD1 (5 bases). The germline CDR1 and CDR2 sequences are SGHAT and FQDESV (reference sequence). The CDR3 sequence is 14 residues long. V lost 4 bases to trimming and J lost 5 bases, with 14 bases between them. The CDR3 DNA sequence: TGTGCCAGCAGCTGGGGCAGGTCAGGGGAGACCCAGTACTTC. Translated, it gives CASSWGRSGETQYF.

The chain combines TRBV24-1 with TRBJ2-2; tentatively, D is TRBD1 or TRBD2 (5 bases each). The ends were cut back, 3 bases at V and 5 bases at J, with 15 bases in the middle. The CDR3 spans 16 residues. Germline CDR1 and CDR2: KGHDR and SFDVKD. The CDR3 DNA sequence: TGTGCCACCAGTGATCGGTCAGAGGGGCGGACCGGGGAGCTGTTTTTT. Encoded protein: CATSDRSEGRTGELFF.

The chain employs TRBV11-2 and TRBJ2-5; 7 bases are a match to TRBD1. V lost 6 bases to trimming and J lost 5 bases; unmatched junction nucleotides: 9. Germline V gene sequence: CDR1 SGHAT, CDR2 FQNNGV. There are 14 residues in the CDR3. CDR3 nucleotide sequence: TGTGCCAGCAGTGCCCAGACAGGGTGGGAGACCCAGTACTTC. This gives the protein CASSAQTGWETQYF.

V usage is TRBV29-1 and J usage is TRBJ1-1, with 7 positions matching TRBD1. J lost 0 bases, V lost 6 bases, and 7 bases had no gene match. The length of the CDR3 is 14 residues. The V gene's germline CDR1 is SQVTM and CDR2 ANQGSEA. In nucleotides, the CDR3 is TGCAGCGTAACCACGACAGGGCTGAACACTGAAGCTTTCTTT. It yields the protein CSVTTTGLNTEAFF.

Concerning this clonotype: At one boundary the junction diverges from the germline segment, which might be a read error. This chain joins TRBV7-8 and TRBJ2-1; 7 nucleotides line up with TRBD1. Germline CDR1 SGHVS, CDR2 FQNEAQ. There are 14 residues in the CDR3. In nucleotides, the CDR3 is TGTGCCAACAGCCCGACAGGGATCCCCAATGAGCAGTTCTTC. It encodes CANSPTGIPNEQFF.

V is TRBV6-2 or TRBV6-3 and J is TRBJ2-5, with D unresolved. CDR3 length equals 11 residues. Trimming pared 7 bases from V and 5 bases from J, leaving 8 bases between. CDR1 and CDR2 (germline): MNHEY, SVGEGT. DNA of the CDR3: TGTGCCAGCACACTGGGGGAGACCCAGTACTTC. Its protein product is CASTLGETQYF.

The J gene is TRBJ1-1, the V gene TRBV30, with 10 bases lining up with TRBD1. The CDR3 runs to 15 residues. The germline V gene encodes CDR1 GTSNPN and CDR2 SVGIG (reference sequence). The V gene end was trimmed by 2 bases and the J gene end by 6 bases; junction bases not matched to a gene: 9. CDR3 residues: CAWSQLGTGDPEAFF. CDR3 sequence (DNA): TGTGCCTGGAGTCAGCTTGGGACAGGGGACCCTGAAGCTTTCTTT. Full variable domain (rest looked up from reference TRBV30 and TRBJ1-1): SQTIHQWPATLVQPVGSPLSLECTVEGTSNPNLYWYRQAAGRGLQLLFYSVGIGQISSEVPQNLSASRPQDRQFILSSKKLLLSDSGFYLCAWSQLGTGDPEAFFGQGTRLTVV.

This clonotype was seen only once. As DNA, the CDR3 is TGCAGCGTTGGTGTAGCCAAAAACATTCAGTACTTC. As protein: CSVGVAKNIQYF. The J gene is TRBJ2-4, the V gene TRBV29-1; no clear D. Germline V lookup: CDR1 SQVTM, CDR2 ANQGSEA. This CDR3 spans 12 amino acids. V dropped 4 bases and J dropped 0 bases, with 4 bases sitting between them. Using reference TRBV29-1 and TRBJ2-4 for the parts outside the CDR3, the full variable domain is SAVISQKPSRDICQRGTSLTIQCQVDSQVTMMFWYRQQPGQSLTLIATANQGSEATYESGFVIDKFPISRPNLTFSTLTVSNMSPEDSSIYLCSVGVAKNIQYFGAGTRLSVL.

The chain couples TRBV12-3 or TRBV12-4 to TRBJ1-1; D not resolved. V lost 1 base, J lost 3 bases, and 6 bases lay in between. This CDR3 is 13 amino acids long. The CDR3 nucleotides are TGTGCCAGCAGTTTAGAGATTTACACTGAAGCTTTCTTT. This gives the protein CASSLEIYTEAFF.

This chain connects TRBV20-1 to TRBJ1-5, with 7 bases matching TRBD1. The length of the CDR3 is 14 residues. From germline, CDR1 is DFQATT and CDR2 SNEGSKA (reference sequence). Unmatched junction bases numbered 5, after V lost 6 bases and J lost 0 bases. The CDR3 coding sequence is TGCAGTGCACGGGGACAGTCTAGCAATCAGCCCCAGCATTTT. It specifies CSARGQSSNQPQHF.

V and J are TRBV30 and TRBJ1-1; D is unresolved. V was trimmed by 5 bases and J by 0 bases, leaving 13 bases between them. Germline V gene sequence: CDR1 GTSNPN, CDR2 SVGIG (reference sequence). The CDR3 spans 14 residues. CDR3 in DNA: TGTGCCTGGCAGAAGCAGACAATGAACACTGAAGCTTTCTTT. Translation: CAWQKQTMNTEAFF.

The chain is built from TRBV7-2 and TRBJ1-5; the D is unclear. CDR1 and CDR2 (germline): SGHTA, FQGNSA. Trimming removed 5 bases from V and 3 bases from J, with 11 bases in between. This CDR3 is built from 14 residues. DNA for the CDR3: TGTGCCAGCAGCATGAACCCACTCAATCAGCCCCAGCATTTT. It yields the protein CASSMNPLNQPQHF.

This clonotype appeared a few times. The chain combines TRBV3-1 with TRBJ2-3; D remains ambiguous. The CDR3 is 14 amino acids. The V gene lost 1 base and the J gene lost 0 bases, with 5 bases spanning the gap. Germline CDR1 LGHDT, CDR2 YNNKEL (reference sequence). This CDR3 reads CASSQGRSTDTQYF. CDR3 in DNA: TGTGCCAGCAGCCAAGGGCGAAGCACAGATACGCAGTATTTT.

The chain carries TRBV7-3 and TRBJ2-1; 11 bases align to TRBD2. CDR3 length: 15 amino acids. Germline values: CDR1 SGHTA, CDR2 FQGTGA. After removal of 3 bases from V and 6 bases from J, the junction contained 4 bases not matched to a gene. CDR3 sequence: CASSFLAGGPNEQFF. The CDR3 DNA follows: TGTGCCAGCAGCTTTCTAGCGGGGGGCCCCAATGAGCAGTTCTTC.

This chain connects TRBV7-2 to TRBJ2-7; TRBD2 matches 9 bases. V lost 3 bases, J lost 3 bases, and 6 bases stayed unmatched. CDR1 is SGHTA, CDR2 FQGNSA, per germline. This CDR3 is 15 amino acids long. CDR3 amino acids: CASSFALAGLYEQYF. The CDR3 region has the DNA TGTGCCAGCAGCTTTGCACTAGCGGGTCTCTACGAGCAGTACTTC.

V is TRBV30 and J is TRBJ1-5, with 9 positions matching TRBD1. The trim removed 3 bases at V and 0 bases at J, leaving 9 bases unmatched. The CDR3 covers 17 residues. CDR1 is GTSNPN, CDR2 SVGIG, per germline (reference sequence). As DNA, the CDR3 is TGTGCCTGGAGCGGGGACAGGGATACTAATAGCAATCAGCCCCAGCATTTT. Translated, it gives CAWSGDRDTNSNQPQHF.

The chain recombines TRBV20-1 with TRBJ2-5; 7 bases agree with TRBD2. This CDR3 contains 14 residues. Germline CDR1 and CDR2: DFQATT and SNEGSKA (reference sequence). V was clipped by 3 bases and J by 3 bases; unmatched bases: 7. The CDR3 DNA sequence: TGCAGTGCTAGCCCCCTAGCGGCCAAAGAGACCCAGTACTTC. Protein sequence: CSASPLAAKETQYF.

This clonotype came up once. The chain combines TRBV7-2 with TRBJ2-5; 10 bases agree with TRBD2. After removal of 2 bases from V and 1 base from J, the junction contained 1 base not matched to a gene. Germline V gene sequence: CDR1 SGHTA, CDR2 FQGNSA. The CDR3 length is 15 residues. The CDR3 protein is CASSLQRGGQETQYF. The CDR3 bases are TGTGCCAGCAGCTTACAGCGGGGGGGCCAAGAGACCCAGTACTTC.

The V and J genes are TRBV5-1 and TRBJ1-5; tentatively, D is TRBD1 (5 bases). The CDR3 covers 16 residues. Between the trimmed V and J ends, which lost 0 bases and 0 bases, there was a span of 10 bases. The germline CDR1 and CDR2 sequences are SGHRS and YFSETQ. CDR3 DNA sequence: TGCGCCAGCAGCTTGGAGGCGACAGATAGCAATCAGCCCCAGCATTTT. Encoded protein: CASSLEATDSNQPQHF.

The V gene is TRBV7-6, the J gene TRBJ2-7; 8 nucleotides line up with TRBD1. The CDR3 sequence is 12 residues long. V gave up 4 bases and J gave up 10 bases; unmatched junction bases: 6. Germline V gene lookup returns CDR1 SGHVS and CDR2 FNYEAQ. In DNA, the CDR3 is TGTGCCAGCAGCTCGGCTGACAGGGGTCAGTACTTC. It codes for CASSSADRGQYF.

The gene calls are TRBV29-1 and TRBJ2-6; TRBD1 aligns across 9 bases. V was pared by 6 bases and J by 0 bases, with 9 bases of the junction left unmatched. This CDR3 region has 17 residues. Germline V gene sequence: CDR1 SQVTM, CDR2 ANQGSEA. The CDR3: CSVTGTGLSSGANVLTF. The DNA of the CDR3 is TGCAGCGTGACCGGGACAGGGCTAAGCTCTGGGGCCAACGTCCTGACTTTC.